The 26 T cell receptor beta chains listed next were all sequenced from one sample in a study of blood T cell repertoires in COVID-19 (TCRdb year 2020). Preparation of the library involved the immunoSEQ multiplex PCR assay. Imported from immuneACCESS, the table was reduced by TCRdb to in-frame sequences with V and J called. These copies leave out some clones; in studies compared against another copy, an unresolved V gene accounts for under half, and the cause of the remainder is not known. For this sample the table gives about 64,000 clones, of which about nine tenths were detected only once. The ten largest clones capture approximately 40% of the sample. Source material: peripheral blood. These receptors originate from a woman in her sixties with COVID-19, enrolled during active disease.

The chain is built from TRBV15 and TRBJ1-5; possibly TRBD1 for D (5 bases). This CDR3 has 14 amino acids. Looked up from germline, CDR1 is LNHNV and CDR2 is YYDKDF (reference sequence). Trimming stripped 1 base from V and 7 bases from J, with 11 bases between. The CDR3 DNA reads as TGTGCCACCAGCAGAGCAGGGTACAGGCAGCCCCAGCATTTT. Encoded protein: CATSRAGYRQPQHF.

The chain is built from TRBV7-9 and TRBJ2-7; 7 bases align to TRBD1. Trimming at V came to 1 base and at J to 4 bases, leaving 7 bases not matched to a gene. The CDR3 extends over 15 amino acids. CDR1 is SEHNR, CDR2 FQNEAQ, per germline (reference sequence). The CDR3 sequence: CASSLDRGSVYEQYF. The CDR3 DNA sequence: TGTGCCAGCAGCTTAGACAGGGGCTCTGTTTACGAGCAGTACTTC.

The chain's CDR3 is CASSNPRLAGLQETQYF. The CDR3 DNA reads as TGTGCCAGCAGCAACCCTCGACTAGCGGGCCTCCAAGAGACCCAGTACTTC. J is TRBJ2-5 and V is TRBV7-9; TRBD2 matches 10 bases. J was trimmed by 1 base and V by 5 bases; bases with no gene match: 10. The CDR3 is made up of 17 amino acids. Germline V gene lookup returns CDR1 SEHNR and CDR2 FQNEAQ (reference sequence). Variable domain in full (rest from reference TRBV7-9 and TRBJ2-5): DTGVSQNPRHKITKRGQNVTFRCDPISEHNRLYWYRQTLGQGPEFLTYFQNEAQLEKSRLLSDRFSAERPKGSFSTLEIQRTEQGDSAMYLCASSNPRLAGLQETQYFGPGTRLLVL.

The CDR3 DNA is TGTGCCAGCAGTTATCCCCCCGTGGATACGCAGTATTTT. It is translated as CASSYPPVDTQYF. V and J are TRBV6-2 or TRBV6-3 and TRBJ2-3; D unresolved. The CDR3 covers 13 residues. CDR1 is MNHEY, CDR2 SVGEGT, per germline. Trimming cost V 3 bases and J 6 bases, with 10 bases left between them.

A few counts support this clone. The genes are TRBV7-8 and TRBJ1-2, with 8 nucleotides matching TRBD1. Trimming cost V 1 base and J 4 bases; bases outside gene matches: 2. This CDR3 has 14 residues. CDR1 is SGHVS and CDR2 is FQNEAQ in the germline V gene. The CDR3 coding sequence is TGTGCCAGCAGCTTAGTCGGGACAGGCTATGGCTACACCTTC. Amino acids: CASSLVGTGYGYTF.

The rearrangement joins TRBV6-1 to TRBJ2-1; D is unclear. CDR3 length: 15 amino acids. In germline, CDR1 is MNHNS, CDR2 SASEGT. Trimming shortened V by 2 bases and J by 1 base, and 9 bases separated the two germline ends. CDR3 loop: CASSERSDSYNEQFF. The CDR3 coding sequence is TGTGCCAGCAGTGAAAGGAGCGATTCCTACAATGAGCAGTTCTTC.

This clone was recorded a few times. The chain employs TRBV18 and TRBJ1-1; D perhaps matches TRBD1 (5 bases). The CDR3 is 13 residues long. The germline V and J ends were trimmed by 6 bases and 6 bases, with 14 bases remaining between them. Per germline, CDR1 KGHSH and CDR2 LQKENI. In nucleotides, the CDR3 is TGTGCCAGCTCCTCAGGAGGGGCCGCTGAAGCTTTCTTT. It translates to CASSSGGAAEAFF.

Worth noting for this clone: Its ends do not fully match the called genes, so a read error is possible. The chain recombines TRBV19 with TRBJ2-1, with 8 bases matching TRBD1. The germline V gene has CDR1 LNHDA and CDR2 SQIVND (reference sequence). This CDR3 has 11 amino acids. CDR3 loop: CASSEDRVKVF. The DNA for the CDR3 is TGTGCCAGTAGCGAGGACAGGGTAAAGGTCTTC. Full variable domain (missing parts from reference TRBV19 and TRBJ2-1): DGGITQSPKYLFRKEGQNVTLSCEQNLNHDAMYWYRQDPGQGLRLIYYSQIVNDFQKGDIAEGYSVSREKKESFPLTVTSAQKNPTAFYLCASSEDRVKVFGPGTRLTVL.

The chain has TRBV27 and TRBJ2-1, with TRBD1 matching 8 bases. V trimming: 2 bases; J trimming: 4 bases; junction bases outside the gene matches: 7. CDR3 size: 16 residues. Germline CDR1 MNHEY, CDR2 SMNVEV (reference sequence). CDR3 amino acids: CASSLSGQGRYNEQFF. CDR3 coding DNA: TGTGCCAGCAGTTTAAGCGGACAGGGTCGGTACAATGAGCAGTTCTTC.

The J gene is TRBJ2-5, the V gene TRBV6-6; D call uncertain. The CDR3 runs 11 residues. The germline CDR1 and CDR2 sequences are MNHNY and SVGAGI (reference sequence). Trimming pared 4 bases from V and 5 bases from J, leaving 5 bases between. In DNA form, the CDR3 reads TGTGCCAGCAGTTCTCGGGAGACCCAGTACTTC. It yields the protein CASSSRETQYF.

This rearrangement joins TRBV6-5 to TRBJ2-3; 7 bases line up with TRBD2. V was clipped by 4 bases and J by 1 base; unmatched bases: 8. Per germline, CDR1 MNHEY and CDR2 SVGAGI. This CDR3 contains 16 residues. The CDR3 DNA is TGTGCCAGCAGTTCCGGAGTAGCGGGCGGCACAGATACGCAGTATTTT. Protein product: CASSSGVAGGTDTQYF.

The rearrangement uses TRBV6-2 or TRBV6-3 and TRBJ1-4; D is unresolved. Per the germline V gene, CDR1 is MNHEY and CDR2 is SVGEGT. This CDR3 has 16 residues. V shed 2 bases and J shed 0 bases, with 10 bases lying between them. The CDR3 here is CASSYGEIATNEKLFF. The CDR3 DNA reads TGTGCCAGCAGTTACGGGGAGATTGCAACTAATGAAAAACTGTTTTTT.

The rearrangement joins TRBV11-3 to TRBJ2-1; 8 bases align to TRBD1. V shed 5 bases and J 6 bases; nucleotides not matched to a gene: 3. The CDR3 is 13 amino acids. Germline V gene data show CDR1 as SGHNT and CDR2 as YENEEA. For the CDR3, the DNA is TGTGCCAGCAGCCCCGACAGGGGCAATGAGCAGTTCTTC. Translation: CASSPDRGNEQFF.

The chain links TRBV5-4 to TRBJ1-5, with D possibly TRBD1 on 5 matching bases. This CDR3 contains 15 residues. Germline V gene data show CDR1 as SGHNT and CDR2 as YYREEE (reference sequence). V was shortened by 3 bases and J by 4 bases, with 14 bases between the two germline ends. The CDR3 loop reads CASSSNPGGNQPQHF. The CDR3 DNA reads TGTGCCAGCAGCTCCAACCCTGGGGGGAATCAGCCCCAGCATTTT.

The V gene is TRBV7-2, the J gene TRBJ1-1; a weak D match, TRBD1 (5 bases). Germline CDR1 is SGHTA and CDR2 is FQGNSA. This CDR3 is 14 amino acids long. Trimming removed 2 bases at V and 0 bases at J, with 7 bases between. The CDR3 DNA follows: TGTGCCAGCAGCTTATTGACAGTGAACACTGAAGCTTTCTTT. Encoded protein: CASSLLTVNTEAFF.

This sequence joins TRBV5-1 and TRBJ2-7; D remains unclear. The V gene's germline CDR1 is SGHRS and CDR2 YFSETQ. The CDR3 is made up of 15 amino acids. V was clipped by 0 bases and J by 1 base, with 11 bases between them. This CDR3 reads CASSLDSGTSYEQYF. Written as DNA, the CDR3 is TGCGCCAGCAGCTTGGATTCAGGCACTTCCTACGAGCAGTACTTC.

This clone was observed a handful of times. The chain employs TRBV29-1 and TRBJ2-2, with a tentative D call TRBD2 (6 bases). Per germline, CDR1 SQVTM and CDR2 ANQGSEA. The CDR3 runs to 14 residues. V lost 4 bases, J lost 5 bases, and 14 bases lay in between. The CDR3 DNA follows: TGCAGCGTTGTAGGGGTAGCGGAGACCGGGGAGCTGTTTTTT. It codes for CSVVGVAETGELFF.

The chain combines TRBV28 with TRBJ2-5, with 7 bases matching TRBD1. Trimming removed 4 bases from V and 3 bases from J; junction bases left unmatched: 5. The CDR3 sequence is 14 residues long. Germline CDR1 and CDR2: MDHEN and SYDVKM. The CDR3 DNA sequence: TGTGCCAGCAGTTCCGGGACAGAAGAAGAGACCCAGTACTTC. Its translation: CASSSGTEEETQYF. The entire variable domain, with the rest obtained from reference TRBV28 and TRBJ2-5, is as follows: DVKVTQSSRYLVKRTGEKVFLECVQDMDHENMFWYRQDPGLGLRLIYFSYDVKMKEKGDIPEGYSVSREKKERFSLILESASTNQTSMYLCASSSGTEEETQYFGPGTRLLVL.

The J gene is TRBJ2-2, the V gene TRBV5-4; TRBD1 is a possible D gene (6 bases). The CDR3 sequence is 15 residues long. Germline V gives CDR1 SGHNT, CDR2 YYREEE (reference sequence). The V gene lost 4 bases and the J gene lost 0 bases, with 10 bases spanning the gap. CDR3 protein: CASSPRTANTGELFF. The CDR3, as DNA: TGTGCCAGCAGCCCCCGGACAGCGAACACCGGGGAGCTGTTTTTT.

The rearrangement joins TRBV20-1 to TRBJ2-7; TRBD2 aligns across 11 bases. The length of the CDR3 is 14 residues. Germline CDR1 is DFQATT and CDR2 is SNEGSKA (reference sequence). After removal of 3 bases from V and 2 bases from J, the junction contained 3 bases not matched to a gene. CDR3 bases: TGCAGTGCTAGTAGTAGCGGGAGGGCCTACGAGCAGTACTTC. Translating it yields CSASSSGRAYEQYF.

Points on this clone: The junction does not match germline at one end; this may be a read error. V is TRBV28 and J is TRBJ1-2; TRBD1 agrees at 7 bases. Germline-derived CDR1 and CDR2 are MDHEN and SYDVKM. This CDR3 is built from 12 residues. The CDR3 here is CASSLGTDSPAF. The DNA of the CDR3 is TGTGCCAGCAGTTTAGGGACAGACTCTCCGGCCTTC.

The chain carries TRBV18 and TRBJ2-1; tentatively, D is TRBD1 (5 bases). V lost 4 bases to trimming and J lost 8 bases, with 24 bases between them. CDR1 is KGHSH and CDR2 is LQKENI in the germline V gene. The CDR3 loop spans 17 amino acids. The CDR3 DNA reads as TGTGCCAGCTCACTGAACAACGCGCAGGGCTATGGTGATGAGCAGTTCTTC. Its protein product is CASSLNNAQGYGDEQFF.

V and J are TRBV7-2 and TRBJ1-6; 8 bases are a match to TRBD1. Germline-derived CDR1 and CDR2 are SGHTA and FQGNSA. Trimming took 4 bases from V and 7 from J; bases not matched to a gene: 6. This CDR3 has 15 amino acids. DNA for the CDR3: TGTGCCAGCAGCTCACAGGGGGTGGAGAATTCACCCCTCCACTTT. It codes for CASSSQGVENSPLHF.

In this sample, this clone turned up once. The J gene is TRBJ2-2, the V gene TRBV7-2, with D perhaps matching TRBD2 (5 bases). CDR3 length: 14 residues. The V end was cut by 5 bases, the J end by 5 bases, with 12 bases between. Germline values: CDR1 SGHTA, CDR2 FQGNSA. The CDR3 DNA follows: TGTGCCAGCAGCCCCGGAGGATGGACCGGGGAGCTGTTTTTT. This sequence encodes CASSPGGWTGELFF.

DNA of the CDR3: TGTGCCAGCAGAGGGGACAGCCTTAACTATGGCTACACCTTC. This encodes CASRGDSLNYGYTF. The chain carries TRBV2 and TRBJ1-2, with 7 bases aligning to TRBD1. The CDR3 loop spans 14 amino acids. The V and J ends lost 6 bases and 1 base, in that order; junction bases with no gene match: 5. CDR1 and CDR2 from the germline V gene are SNHLY and FYNNEI.

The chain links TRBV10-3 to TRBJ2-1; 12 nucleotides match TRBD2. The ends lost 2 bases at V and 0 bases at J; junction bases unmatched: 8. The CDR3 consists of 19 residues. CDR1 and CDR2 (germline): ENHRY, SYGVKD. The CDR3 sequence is CAISEGLAGSNSSYNEQFF. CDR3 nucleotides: TGTGCCATCAGTGAGGGACTAGCGGGGTCAAACAGCTCCTACAATGAGCAGTTCTTC.